One sample yielded the 25 T cell receptor beta chains listed below, sequenced in a study of OX40 agonist ivuxolimab in advanced cancers. Clones were sequenced by immunoSEQ multiplex PCR, and TCRdb holds only the in-frame ones, with some missing. Among approximately 17,000 clones listed, almost 85% were seen once. The sample consisted of CD4+ or CD8+ T cells sorted from blood, taken in a trial of the OX40 agonist ivuxolimab. The receptors were gathered from an adult with an advanced solid tumor such as melanoma, head and neck, liver or kidney cancer.

The chain joins TRBV19 to TRBJ2-3; 9 bases fit TRBD2. This CDR3 comprises 15 residues. With 3 bases clipped from V and 4 bases from J, the junction kept 5 bases outside the gene matches. Germline V gene data show CDR1 as LNHDA and CDR2 as SQIVND (reference sequence). The chain's CDR3 is CASSMVSGSSDTQYF. The CDR3 nucleotides read TGTGCCAGTAGTATGGTTAGCGGGAGCTCAGATACGCAGTATTTT.

This chain links TRBV28 with TRBJ2-5; 11 nucleotides align to TRBD2. Germline V gene lookup returns CDR1 MDHEN and CDR2 SYDVKM. The CDR3 is made up of 13 amino acids. J gave up 1 base and V 8 bases, and 0 bases lay outside the gene matches. The CDR3 region has the DNA TGTGCCAGCCTAGCGGGAGGCCAAGAGACCCAGTACTTC. Its protein product is CASLAGGQETQYF.

This clone was counted once. The chain uses TRBV5-1 and TRBJ1-1; D remains unclear. The CDR3 is 14 residues long. CDR1 SGHRS and CDR2 YFSETQ come from the germline V gene. Trimming pared 3 bases from V and 0 bases from J, leaving 9 bases between. The CDR3 protein is CASSSQAMNTEAFF. Here the CDR3 DNA reads TGCGCCAGCAGCTCGCAGGCGATGAACACTGAAGCTTTCTTT.

The chain is built from TRBV4-2 and TRBJ2-1, with 10 bases aligning to TRBD2. J was trimmed by 0 bases and V by 0 bases; bases with no gene match: 2. The V gene's germline CDR1 is LGHNA and CDR2 YNFKEQ. CDR3 length equals 17 residues. CDR3 coding DNA: TGTGCCAGCAGCCAAGACCCTAGCGGGAGCTCCTACAATGAGCAGTTCTTC. Amino acids: CASSQDPSGSSYNEQFF.

The rearrangement joins TRBV7-2 to TRBJ1-1; D uncertain. Deletions cut 4 bases from V and 0 bases from J, with 12 bases between. The CDR3 length is 15 residues. CDR1 is SGHTA and CDR2 is FQGNSA in the germline V gene. Here the CDR3 DNA reads TGTGCCAGCAGCTCCCAAGGAGGTATGAACACTGAAGCTTTCTTT. This sequence encodes CASSSQGGMNTEAFF.

Remarks on this clone: Other DNA variants within this sample encode the same CDR3. The V and J genes are TRBV5-1 and TRBJ2-2; TRBD1 matches at 8 bases. The germline CDR1 and CDR2 sequences are SGHRS and YFSETQ. The CDR3 consists of 15 residues. With V trimmed by 0 bases and J by 6 bases, 4 bases remained unmatched. CDR3 residues: CASSLGAGGAGELFF. The CDR3 region has the DNA TGCGCCAGCAGCTTGGGGGCAGGGGGCGCCGGGGAGCTGTTTTTT.

This chain uses TRBV2 with TRBJ1-1; D gene unclear. The ends were cut back, 3 bases at V and 8 bases at J, with 13 bases in the middle. This CDR3 has 13 amino acids. Germline CDR1 SNHLY, CDR2 FYNNEI. Written as DNA, the CDR3 is TGTGCCAGCAGTGAGGAAACAGTCTCCGAAGCTTTCTTT. Encoded protein: CASSEETVSEAFF.

The CDR3, as DNA: TGTGCCAGTCTAGCGTCTAGCACAGATACGCAGTATTTT. This encodes CASLASSTDTQYF. This chain links TRBV6-1 with TRBJ2-3, with a tentative D call TRBD2 (6 bases). This CDR3 has 13 amino acids. Germline CDR1 MNHNS, CDR2 SASEGT. Trimming stripped 9 bases from V and 0 bases from J, with 10 bases between.

This chain joins TRBV15 and TRBJ1-3; D not resolved. CDR3 length: 13 residues. Trimming pared 2 bases from V and 4 bases from J, leaving 6 bases between. Germline CDR1 LNHNV, CDR2 YYDKDF (reference sequence). CDR3: CATSRLGGNTIYF. For the CDR3, the DNA is TGTGCCACCAGCAGACTTGGGGGAAACACCATATATTTT. Full variable domain (missing parts from reference TRBV15 and TRBJ1-3): DAMVIQNPRYQVTQFGKPVTLSCSQTLNHNVMYWYQQKSSQAPKLLFHYYDKDFNNEADTPDNFQSRRPNTSFCFLDIRSPGLGDTAMYLCATSRLGGNTIYFGEGSWLTVV.

The chain has TRBV28 and TRBJ1-1; D gene ambiguous. There are 16 residues in the CDR3. Germline V gene lookup returns CDR1 MDHEN and CDR2 SYDVKM. V was shortened by 5 bases and J by 3 bases, with 19 bases between the two germline ends. CDR3: CASSPPPSRWDTEAFF. DNA for the CDR3: TGTGCCAGCAGTCCCCCGCCCTCAAGATGGGACACTGAAGCTTTCTTT. Looking up the rest from reference TRBV28 and TRBJ1-1 gives the full variable domain: DVKVTQSSRYLVKRTGEKVFLECVQDMDHENMFWYRQDPGLGLRLIYFSYDVKMKEKGDIPEGYSVSREKKERFSLILESASTNQTSMYLCASSPPPSRWDTEAFFGQGTRLTVV.

The CDR3 region has the DNA TGTGCCAGCAGGGGACAGGGGCCCTACAATGAGCAGTTCTTC. It encodes CASRGQGPYNEQFF. The chain combines TRBV7-9 with TRBJ2-1, with 10 bases matching TRBD1. The germline gives CDR1 SEHNR, CDR2 FQNEAQ (reference sequence). CDR3 length: 14 amino acids. Trimming took 6 bases from V and 2 from J; bases not matched to a gene: 1.

This clone was observed a few times. J is TRBJ1-3 and V is TRBV7-8; D is perhaps TRBD1 (5 bases). V was shortened by 1 base and J by 2 bases, with 6 bases between the two germline ends. The germline V gene has CDR1 SGHVS and CDR2 FQNEAQ. CDR3 length equals 14 residues. CDR3 in DNA: TGTGCCAGCAGCTTAGGGACAACTGGAAACACCATATATTTT. Translation gives CASSLGTTGNTIYF.

The V call is TRBV5-1, the J call TRBJ2-6; perhaps TRBD2 as D (5 bases). V was trimmed by 7 bases and J by 0 bases, leaving 11 bases between them. The V gene's germline CDR1 is SGHRS and CDR2 YFSETQ. The length of the CDR3 is 15 residues. The CDR3: CASGPLGSGANVLTF. The CDR3 nucleotides are TGCGCCAGCGGCCCACTAGGCTCTGGGGCCAACGTCCTGACTTTC.

The V call is TRBV20-1, the J call TRBJ1-2; no clear D gene. This CDR3 spans 11 amino acids. CDR1 and CDR2 (germline): DFQATT, SNEGSKA (reference sequence). In nucleotides, the CDR3 is TGCGGGTGGCCCCTAACGCGTGGCTACACCTTC. This gives the protein CGWPLTRGYTF.

This clone was detected only a few times. The J gene is TRBJ1-1, the V gene TRBV28; D remains ambiguous. CDR3 size: 12 residues. Germline V gene data show CDR1 as MDHEN and CDR2 as SYDVKM. V lost 1 base and J 10 bases, leaving 10 bases between the germline ends. CDR3 residues: CASSLSWEGAFF. In DNA, the CDR3 is TGTGCCAGCAGTTTATCCTGGGAGGGAGCTTTCTTT.

The chain links TRBV28 to TRBJ2-1; 11 bases line up with TRBD2. The CDR3 has 16 amino acids. Trimming took 6 bases from V and 9 from J; bases not matched to a gene: 13. In germline, CDR1 is MDHEN, CDR2 SYDVKM. The CDR3: CASSPEVVAGGREQFF. CDR3 sequence (DNA): TGTGCCAGCAGCCCTGAGGTAGTAGCGGGAGGGCGTGAGCAGTTCTTC.

J is TRBJ2-3 and V is TRBV29-1, with 9 positions matching TRBD2. CDR3 length: 15 residues. CDR1 SQVTM and CDR2 ANQGSEA come from the germline V gene. J lost 3 bases, V lost 1 base, and 5 bases had no gene match. The CDR3 bases are TGCAGCGTTGAAGTGGTAGCGGGAGCGACAGATACGCAGTATTTT. Translating gives CSVEVVAGATDTQYF.

This clone was recorded once. V usage is TRBV11-2 and J usage is TRBJ2-1; TRBD2 is a possible D gene (5 bases). This CDR3 is built from 15 residues. Germline CDR1 is SGHAT and CDR2 is FQNNGV. V was cut by 5 bases and J by 8 bases, with 19 bases left in between. The CDR3 DNA reads TGTGCCAGCAGCACCCGGGCTTCACTGGAGGATGAGCAGTTCTTC. Translated, it gives CASSTRASLEDEQFF.

This chain connects TRBV9 to TRBJ2-5; the match to TRBD2 covers 7 bases. J lost 1 base, V lost 2 bases, and 8 bases had no gene match. CDR1 is SGDLS and CDR2 is YYNGEE in the germline V gene. The CDR3 sequence is 16 residues long. Here the CDR3 DNA reads TGTGCCAGCAGCGTCCCTGGGGCTAGCGGCCAAGAGACCCAGTACTTC. Translation gives CASSVPGASGQETQYF.

Notes on this clone: At one boundary the junction diverges from the germline segment, which might be a read error. The rearrangement joins TRBV5-6 to TRBJ2-1, with unresolved D. The CDR3 is 13 amino acids. CDR1 and CDR2 (germline): SGHDT, YYEEEE. The CDR3 nucleotides read TGTGCCAGCAGCTTCTCCCCTCCCAATGAGCGGTTCTTC. Amino acids: CASSFSPPNERFF.

This rearrangement joins TRBV10-3 to TRBJ1-1, with unresolved D. Germline V lookup: CDR1 ENHRY, CDR2 SYGVKD. The ends were cut back, 2 bases at V and 1 base at J, with 8 bases in the middle. The length of the CDR3 is 14 residues. The CDR3 coding sequence is TGTGCCATCAGTGAGCGGAGTGGGAACACTGAAGCTTTCTTT. Its protein product is CAISERSGNTEAFF.

The gene calls are TRBV15 and TRBJ2-7, with D maybe TRBD2 (5 bases). With 1 base removed from V and 2 bases from J, the gap between germline ends came to 9 bases. CDR1 LNHNV and CDR2 YYDKDF come from the germline V gene (reference sequence). This CDR3 contains 14 residues. For the CDR3, the DNA is TGTGCCACCAGCAGAGGTGAGGGCACCTACGAGCAGTACTTC. This encodes CATSRGEGTYEQYF. Supplemented by reference TRBV15 and TRBJ2-7, the full variable domain reads DAMVIQNPRYQVTQFGKPVTLSCSQTLNHNVMYWYQQKSSQAPKLLFHYYDKDFNNEADTPDNFQSRRPNTSFCFLDIRSPGLGDTAMYLCATSRGEGTYEQYFGPGTRLTVT.

The rearrangement joins TRBV9 to TRBJ1-2, with a tentative D call TRBD1 (5 bases). Per germline, CDR1 SGDLS and CDR2 YYNGEE. The ends were cut back, 3 bases at V and 2 bases at J, with 8 bases in the middle. The CDR3 runs 13 residues. The CDR3 reads CASSGAGNYGYTF. For the CDR3, the DNA is TGTGCCAGCAGCGGGGCAGGGAACTATGGCTACACCTTC.

For the CDR3, the DNA is TGTGCCTGGGGGACCTACAATGAGCAGTTCTTC. Translating gives CAWGTYNEQFF. This rearrangement joins TRBV30 to TRBJ2-1; D is uncertain. V lost 5 bases, J lost 2 bases, and 4 bases lay in between. The CDR3 covers 11 residues. Germline V gene sequence: CDR1 GTSNPN, CDR2 SVGIG (reference sequence).

This clone showed up just a few times. The chain joins TRBV28 to TRBJ1-3, with 7 bases identical to TRBD1. Germline loops: CDR1 MDHEN, CDR2 SYDVKM. The CDR3 contains 14 residues. Trimming removed 6 bases from V and 6 bases from J; junction bases left unmatched: 8. This CDR3 reads CASSPHDRANTIYF. DNA of the CDR3: TGTGCCAGCAGCCCTCACGACAGGGCAAACACCATATATTTT.